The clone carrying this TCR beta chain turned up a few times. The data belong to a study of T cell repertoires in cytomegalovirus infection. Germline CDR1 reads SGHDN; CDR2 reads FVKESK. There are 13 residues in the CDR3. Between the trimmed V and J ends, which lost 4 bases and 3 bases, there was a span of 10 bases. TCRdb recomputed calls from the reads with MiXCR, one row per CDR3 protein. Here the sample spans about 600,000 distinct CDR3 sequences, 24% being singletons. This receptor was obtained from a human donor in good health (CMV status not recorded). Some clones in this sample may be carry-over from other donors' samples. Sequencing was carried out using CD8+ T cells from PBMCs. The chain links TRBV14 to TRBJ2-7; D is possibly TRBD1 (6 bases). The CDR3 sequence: CASSRQAYYEQYF. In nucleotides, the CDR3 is TGTGCCAGCAGCCGACAGGCGTACTACGAGCAGTACTTC.